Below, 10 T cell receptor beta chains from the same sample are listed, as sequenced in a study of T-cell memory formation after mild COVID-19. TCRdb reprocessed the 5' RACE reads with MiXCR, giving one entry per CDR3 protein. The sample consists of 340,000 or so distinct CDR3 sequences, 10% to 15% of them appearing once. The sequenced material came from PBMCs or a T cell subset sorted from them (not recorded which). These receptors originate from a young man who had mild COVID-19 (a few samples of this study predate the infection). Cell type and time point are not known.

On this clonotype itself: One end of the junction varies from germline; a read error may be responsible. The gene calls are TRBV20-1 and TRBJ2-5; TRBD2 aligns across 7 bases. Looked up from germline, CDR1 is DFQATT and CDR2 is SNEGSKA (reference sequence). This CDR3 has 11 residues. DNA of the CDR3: TGCAGTGCTAGAGACGGGGGAGGGTTGTGCTTC. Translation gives CSARDGGGLCF.

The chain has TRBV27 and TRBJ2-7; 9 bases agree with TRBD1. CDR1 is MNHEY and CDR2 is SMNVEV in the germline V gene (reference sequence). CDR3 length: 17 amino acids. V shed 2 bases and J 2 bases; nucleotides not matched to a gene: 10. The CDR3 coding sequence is TGTGCCAGCAGTTTAGGGTACGACAGGGGGGGAACCTACGAGCAGTACTTC. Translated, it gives CASSLGYDRGGTYEQYF.

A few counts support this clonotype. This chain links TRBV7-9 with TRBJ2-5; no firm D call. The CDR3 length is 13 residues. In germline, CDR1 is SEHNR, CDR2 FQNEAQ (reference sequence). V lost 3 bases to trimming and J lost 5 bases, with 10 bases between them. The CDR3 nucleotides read TGTGCCAGCAGCTTCGCGGAATTGGAGACCCAGTACTTC. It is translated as CASSFAELETQYF.

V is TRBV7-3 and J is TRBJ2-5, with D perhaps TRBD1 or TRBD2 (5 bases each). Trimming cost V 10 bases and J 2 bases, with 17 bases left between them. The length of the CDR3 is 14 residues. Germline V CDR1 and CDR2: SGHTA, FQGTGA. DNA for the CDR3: TGTGCCACCCCCTGGGGCGGGTGGCAAGAGACCCAGTACTTC. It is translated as CATPWGGWQETQYF.

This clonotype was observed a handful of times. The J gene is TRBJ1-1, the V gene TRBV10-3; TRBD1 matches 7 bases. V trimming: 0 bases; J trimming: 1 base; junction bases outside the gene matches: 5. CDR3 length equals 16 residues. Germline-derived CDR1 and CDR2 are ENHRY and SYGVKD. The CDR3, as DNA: TGTGCCATCAGTGAGTCGGAGGGGGCAGCGAACACTGAAGCTTTCTTT. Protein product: CAISESEGAANTEAFF.

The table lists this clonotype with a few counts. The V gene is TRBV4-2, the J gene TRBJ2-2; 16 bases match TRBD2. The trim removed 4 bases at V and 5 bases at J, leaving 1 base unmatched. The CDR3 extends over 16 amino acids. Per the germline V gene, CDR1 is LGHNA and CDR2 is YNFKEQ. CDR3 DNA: TGTGCCAGCAGCCGGGGACTAGCGGGAGGGACCGGGGAGCTGTTTTTT. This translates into CASSRGLAGGTGELFF.

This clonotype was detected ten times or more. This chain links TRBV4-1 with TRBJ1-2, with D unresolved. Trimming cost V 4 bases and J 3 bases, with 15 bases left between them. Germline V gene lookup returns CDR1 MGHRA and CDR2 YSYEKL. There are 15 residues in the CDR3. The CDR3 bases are TGCGCCAGCAGCCCCGGACCCGGGAGGGACTATGGCTACACCTTC. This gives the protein CASSPGPGRDYGYTF.

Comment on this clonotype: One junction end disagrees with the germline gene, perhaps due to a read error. The CDR3 here is CASSSGAVDF. CDR3 coding DNA: TGTGCCAGCAGCTCCGGGGCAGTGGATTTT. The rearrangement links TRBV7-9 to TRBJ2-3; TRBD1 or TRBD2 may be the D gene (5 bases each). Germline CDR1 and CDR2: SEHNR and FQNEAQ (reference sequence). The CDR3 sequence is 10 residues long. Full variable domain (rest looked up from reference TRBV7-9 and TRBJ2-3): DTGVSQNPRHKITKRGQNVTFRCDPISEHNRLYWYRQTLGQGPEFLTYFQNEAQLEKSRLLSDRFSAERPKGSFSTLEIQRTEQGDSAMYLCASSSGAVDFGPGTRLTVL.

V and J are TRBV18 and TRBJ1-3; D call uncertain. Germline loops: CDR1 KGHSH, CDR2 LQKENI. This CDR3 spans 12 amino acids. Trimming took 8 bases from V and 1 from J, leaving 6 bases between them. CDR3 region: CASLQSGNTIYF. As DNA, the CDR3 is TGTGCCAGCCTCCAGTCTGGAAACACCATATATTTT.

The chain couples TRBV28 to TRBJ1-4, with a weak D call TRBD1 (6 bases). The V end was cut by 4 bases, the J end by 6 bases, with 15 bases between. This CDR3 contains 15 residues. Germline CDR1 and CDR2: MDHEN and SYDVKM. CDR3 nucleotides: TGTGCCAGCAGTTCCCCGGGGGCGATACATGAAAAACTGTTTTTT. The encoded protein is CASSSPGAIHEKLFF.